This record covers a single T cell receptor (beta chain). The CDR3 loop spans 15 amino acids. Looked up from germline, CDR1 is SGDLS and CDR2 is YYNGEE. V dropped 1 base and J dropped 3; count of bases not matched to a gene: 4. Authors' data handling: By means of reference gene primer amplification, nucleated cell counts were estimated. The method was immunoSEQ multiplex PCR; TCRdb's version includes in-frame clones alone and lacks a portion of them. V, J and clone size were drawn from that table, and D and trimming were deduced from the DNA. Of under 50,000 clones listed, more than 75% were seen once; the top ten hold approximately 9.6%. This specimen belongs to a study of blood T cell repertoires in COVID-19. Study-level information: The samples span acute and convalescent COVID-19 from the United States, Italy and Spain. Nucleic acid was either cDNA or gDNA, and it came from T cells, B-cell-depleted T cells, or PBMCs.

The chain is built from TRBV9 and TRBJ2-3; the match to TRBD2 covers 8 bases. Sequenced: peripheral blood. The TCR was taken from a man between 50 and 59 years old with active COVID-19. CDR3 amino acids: CASSVQSGRTDTQYF. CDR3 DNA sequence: TGTGCCAGCAGCGTACAAAGCGGGAGAACAGATACGCAGTATTTT.